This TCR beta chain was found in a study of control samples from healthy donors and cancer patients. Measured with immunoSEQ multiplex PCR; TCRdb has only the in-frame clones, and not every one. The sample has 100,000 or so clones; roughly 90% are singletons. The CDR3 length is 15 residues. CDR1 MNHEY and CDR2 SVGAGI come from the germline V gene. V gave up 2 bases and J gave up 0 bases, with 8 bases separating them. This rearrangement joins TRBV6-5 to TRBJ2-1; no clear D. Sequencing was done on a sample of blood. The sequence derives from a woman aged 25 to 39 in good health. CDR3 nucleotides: TGTGCCAGCAGTTACCACATGAGCTCCTACAATGAGCAGTTCTTC. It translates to CASSYHMSSYNEQFF.